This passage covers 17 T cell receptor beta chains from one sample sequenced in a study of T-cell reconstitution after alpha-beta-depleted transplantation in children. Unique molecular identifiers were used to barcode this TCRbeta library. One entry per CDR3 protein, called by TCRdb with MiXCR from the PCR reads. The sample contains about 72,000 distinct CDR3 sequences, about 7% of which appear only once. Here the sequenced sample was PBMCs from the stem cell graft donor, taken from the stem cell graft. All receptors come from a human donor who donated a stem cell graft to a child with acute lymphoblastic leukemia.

CDR3 nucleotides: TGTGCCAGCAGCTTAAAGCGGGAGGGATTGGCAGATACGCAGTATTTT. Its translation: CASSLKREGLADTQYF. The chain carries TRBV5-4 and TRBJ2-3, with 10 bases aligning to TRBD2. Looked up from germline, CDR1 is SGHNT and CDR2 is YYREEE (reference sequence). This CDR3 comprises 16 residues. Losses at the gene ends were 2 bases for V and 4 bases for J; bases not matched to a gene: 7. Drawing the rest from reference TRBV5-4 and TRBJ2-3, the complete variable domain is ETGVTQSPTHLIKTRGQQVTLRCSSQSGHNTVSWYQQALGQGPQFIFQYYREEENGRGNFPPRFSGLQFPNYSSELNVNALELDDSALYLCASSLKREGLADTQYFGPGTRLTVL.

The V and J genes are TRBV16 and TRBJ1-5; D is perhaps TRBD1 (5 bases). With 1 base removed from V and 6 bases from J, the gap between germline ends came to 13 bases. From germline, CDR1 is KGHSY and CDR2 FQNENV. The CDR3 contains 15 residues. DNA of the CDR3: TGTGCCAGCAGCCAATACCCCGGGGGGGGTCAGCCCCAGCATTTT. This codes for CASSQYPGGGQPQHF.

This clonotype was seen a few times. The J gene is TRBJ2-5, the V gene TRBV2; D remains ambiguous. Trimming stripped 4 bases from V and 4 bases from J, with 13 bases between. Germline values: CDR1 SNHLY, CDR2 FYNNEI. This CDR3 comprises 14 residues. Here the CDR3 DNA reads TGTGCCAGCAGTGGGGGTGGCGGCTTAGAGACCCAGTACTTC. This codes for CASSGGGGLETQYF.

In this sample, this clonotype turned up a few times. This chain's CDR3 is CASSPGLSFTDTQYF. The CDR3 DNA reads TGCGCCAGCAGCCCCGGACTCAGTTTCACAGATACGCAGTATTTT. The rearrangement links TRBV5-1 to TRBJ2-3, with D tentatively TRBD2 (5 bases). The CDR3 is 15 residues long. The germline CDR1 and CDR2 sequences are SGHRS and YFSETQ. V dropped 4 bases and J dropped 2 bases, with 14 bases sitting between them.

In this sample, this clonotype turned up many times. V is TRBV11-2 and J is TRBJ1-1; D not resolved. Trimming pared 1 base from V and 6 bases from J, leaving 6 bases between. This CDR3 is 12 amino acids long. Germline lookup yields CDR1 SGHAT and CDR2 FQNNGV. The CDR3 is CASSLVVAEAFF. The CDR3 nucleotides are TGTGCCAGCAGCTTAGTGGTGGCTGAAGCTTTCTTT.

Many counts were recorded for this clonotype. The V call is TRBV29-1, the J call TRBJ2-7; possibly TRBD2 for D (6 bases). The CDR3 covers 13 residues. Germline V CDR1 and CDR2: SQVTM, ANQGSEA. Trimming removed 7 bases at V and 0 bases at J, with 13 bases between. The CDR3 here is CSARGLGSYEQYF. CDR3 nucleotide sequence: TGCAGCGCCCGGGGACTTGGCTCCTACGAGCAGTACTTC.

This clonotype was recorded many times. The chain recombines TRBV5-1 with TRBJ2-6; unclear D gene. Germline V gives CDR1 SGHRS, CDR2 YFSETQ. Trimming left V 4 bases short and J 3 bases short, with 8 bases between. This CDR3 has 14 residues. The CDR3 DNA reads TGCGCCAGCAGCCTGGGGTATGGGGCCAACGTCCTGACTTTC. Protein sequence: CASSLGYGANVLTF.

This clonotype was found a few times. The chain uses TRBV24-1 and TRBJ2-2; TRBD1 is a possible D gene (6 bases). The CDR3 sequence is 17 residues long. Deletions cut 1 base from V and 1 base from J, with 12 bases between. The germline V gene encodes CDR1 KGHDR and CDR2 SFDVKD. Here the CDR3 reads CATSDFLSTGNTGELFF. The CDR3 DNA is TGTGCCACCAGTGATTTTCTCTCGACAGGGAACACCGGGGAGCTGTTTTTT.

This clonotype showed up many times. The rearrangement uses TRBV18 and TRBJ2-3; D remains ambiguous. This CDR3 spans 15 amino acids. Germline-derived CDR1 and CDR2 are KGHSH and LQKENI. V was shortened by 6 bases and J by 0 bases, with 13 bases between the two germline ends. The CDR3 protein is CASSPTEASTDTQYF. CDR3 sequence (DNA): TGTGCCAGCTCGCCCACCGAGGCCAGCACAGATACGCAGTATTTT.

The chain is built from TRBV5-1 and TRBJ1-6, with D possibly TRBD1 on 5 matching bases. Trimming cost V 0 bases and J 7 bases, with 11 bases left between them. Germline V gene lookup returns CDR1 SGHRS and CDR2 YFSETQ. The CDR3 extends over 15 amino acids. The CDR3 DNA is TGCGCCAGCAGCTTGGCAGCCGGGGGGAATTCACCCCTCCACTTT. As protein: CASSLAAGGNSPLHF. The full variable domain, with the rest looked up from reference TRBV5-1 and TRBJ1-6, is KAGVTQTPRYLIKTRGQQVTLSCSPISGHRSVSWYQQTPGQGLQFLFEYFSETQRNKGNFPGRFSGRQFSNSRSEMNVSTLELGDSALYLCASSLAAGGNSPLHFGNGTRLTVT.

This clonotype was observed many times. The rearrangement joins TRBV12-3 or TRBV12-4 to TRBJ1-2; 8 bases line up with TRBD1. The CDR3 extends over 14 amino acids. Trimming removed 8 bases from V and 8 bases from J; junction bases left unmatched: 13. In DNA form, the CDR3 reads TGTGCCAGCCGCGGACAGGGAGGGGCCCTAGGCTACACCTTC. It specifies CASRGQGGALGYTF.

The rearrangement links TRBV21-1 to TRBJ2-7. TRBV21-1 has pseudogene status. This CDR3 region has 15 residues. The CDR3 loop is CASSKAASNPYEQYF. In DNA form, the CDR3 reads TGTGCCAGCAGCAAAGCAGCCAGTAATCCGTACGAGCAGTACTTC.

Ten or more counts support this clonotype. The CDR3 loop is CASSISAGGPNGELFF. The CDR3 DNA reads TGTGCCAGTAGTATTTCCGCGGGAGGGCCGAACGGGGAGCTGTTTTTT. The chain uses TRBV19 and TRBJ2-2, with 9 bases identical to TRBD2. J lost 7 bases, V lost 3 bases, and 9 bases had no gene match. The CDR3 spans 16 residues. CDR1 is LNHDA, CDR2 SQIVND, per germline (reference sequence). The variable domain in full, completed from reference TRBV19 and TRBJ2-2, reads DGGITQSPKYLFRKEGQNVTLSCEQNLNHDAMYWYRQDPGQGLRLIYYSQIVNDFQKGDIAEGYSVSREKKESFPLTVTSAQKNPTAFYLCASSISAGGPNGELFFGEGSRLTVL.

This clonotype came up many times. CDR3 region: CASSSPRDFYTGELFF. In DNA, the CDR3 is TGTGCCAGCAGTTCCCCCCGGGACTTCTACACCGGGGAGCTGTTTTTT. The chain has TRBV28 and TRBJ2-2, with D tentatively TRBD2 (6 bases). The V end was cut by 4 bases, the J end by 3 bases, with 15 bases between. This CDR3 has 16 residues. The V gene's germline CDR1 is MDHEN and CDR2 SYDVKM.

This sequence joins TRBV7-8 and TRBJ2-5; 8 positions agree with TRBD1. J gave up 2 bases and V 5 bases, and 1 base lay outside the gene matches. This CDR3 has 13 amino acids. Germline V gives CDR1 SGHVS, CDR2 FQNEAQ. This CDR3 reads CASSRTGQETQYF. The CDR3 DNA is TGTGCCAGCAGCCGGACAGGGCAAGAGACCCAGTACTTC.

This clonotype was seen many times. For the CDR3, the DNA is TGTGCCAGCAGCGCCCGGACAGGTACTAACTATGGCTACACCTTC. This sequence encodes CASSARTGTNYGYTF. V is TRBV9 and J is TRBJ1-2, with TRBD1 identical over 7 bases. Germline lookup yields CDR1 SGDLS and CDR2 YYNGEE. The CDR3 consists of 15 residues. With 3 bases clipped from V and 0 bases from J, the junction kept 5 bases outside the gene matches.

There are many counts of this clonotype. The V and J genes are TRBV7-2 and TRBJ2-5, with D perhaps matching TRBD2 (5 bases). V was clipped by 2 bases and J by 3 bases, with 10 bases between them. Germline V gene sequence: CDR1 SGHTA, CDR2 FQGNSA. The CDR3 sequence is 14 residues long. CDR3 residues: CASSLSGFKETQYF. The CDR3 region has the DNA TGTGCCAGCAGCTTATCGGGATTTAAAGAGACCCAGTACTTC.